This TCR beta chain was retrieved from a study of blood T cells in healthy people across ages. Sample-barcoded 5' priming and a J-beta primer mix drove a second PCR of roughly 7 to 11 cycles. TCRdb analysed the 5' RACE reads with MiXCR anew, one entry per CDR3 protein. The table has some 760,000 distinct CDR3 sequences, just under 25% seen once. V lost 11 bases, J lost 5 bases, and 21 bases lay in between. The germline V gene encodes CDR1 SNHLY and CDR2 FYNNEI. CDR3 length equals 15 residues. The same sample was also used in a study of T cells of mothers and their children.

V and J are TRBV2 and TRBJ1-4; possibly TRBD1 for D (6 bases). Sequencing was performed on blood. The receptor was isolated from a boy younger than 18 in good health. The DNA of the CDR3 is TGTGCCGGTCAGCCTTGGGACACCGAAAATGAAAAACTGTTTTTT. Translated, it gives CAGQPWDTENEKLFF. Full variable domain (missing parts from reference TRBV2 and TRBJ1-4): EPEVTQTPSHQVTQMGQEVILRCVPISNHLYFYWYRQILGQKVEFLVSFYNNEISEKSEIFDDQFSVERPDGSNFTLKIRSTKLEDSAMYFCAGQPWDTENEKLFFGSGTQLSVL.